This T cell receptor (beta chain) was found in a study of T cell changes during pregnancy in multiple sclerosis. Profiling relied on immunoSEQ multiplex PCR, and the TCRdb table lists in-frame clones only, not all of them. The data hold around 97,000 clones, with around 91% observed a single time. This clone was seen only once. Germline V gene sequence: CDR1 SEHNR, CDR2 FQNEAQ (reference sequence). The length of the CDR3 is 13 residues. Trimming took 2 bases from V and 5 from J, leaving 6 bases between them. This material consisted of peripheral blood, taken after pregnancy. This TCR derives from a female donor with multiple sclerosis, enrolled in a pregnancy study. This rearrangement joins TRBV7-9 to TRBJ2-2; D is unclear. The CDR3 sequence is CASSLSRTGELFF. The CDR3 coding sequence is TGTGCCAGCAGCTTATCTAGAACCGGGGAGCTGTTTTTT.